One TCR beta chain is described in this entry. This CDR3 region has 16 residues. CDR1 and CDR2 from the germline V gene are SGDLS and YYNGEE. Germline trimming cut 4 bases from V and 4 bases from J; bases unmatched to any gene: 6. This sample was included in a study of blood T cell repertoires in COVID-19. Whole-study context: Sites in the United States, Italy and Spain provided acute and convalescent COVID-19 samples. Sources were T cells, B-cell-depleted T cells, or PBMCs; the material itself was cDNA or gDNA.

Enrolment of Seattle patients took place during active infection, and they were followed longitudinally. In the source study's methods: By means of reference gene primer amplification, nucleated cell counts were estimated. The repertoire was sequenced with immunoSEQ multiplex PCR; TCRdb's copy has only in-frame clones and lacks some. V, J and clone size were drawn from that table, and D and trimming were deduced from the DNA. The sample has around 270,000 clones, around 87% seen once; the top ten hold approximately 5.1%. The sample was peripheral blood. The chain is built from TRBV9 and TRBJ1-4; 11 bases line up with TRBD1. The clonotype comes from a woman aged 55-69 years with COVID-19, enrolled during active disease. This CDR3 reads CASSLGQGVINEKLFF. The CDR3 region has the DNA TGTGCCAGCAGCCTGGGACAGGGGGTTATTAATGAAAAACTGTTTTTT.